The following is a T cell receptor beta chain sequence with its context. Germline V gives CDR1 SGHNT, CDR2 YYREEE (reference sequence). The CDR3 covers 14 residues. V was clipped by 0 bases and J by 4 bases, with 8 bases between them. This specimen belongs to a study of blood T cell repertoires in COVID-19. Authors' methods: It was from reference gene primer amplification that nucleated cell counts were estimated. Clones were read by immunoSEQ multiplex PCR, and TCRdb kept only the in-frame ones, dropping some. That table is the source of V, J and clone size, and D and trimming were worked out from the DNA. Of 150,000 to 200,000 clones in the sample, over 80% are singletons; the top ten hold about 8%.

Specimen: peripheral blood. V gene TRBV5-4 combines with J gene TRBJ2-1, with D possibly matching TRBD1 (6 bases). This clonotype was obtained from a woman in her 70s with acute or convalescent COVID-19. The CDR3 protein is CASSLAGQYNEQFF. The CDR3 DNA reads as TGTGCCAGCAGCTTGGCCGGACAGTACAATGAGCAGTTCTTC.